Shown below are 3 T cell receptor beta chains from a single sample sequenced in a study of Graves' ophthalmopathy and Graves' hyperthyroidism. The authors amplified TCR beta CDR3 regions, and they did so from RNA transcripts for repertoire sequencing. RT-PCR was first run with HTBI primers, then multiplex PCR in a second round. TCRdb analysed the multiplex PCR reads with MiXCR anew, one entry per CDR3 protein. The sample records approximately 540,000 distinct CDR3 sequences, about 40% being singletons. The sequenced sample consisted of peripheral blood or thyroid tissue (not recorded which). These receptors all come from an adult man with Graves' hyperthyroidism.

The V call is TRBV20-1, the J call TRBJ2-7, with 9 bases aligning to TRBD1. The germline CDR1 and CDR2 sequences are DFQATT and SNEGSKA (reference sequence). This CDR3 is 12 amino acids long. Germline trimming cut 7 bases from V and 5 bases from J; bases unmatched to any gene: 6. The CDR3 region has the DNA TGCAGTGGGTGGACAGGGGTCCACGAGCAGTACTTC. Translating gives CSGWTGVHEQYF.

Remarks on this clonotype: This sequence may be a read error, since a much larger clone differs from it by one base. The chain combines TRBV6-1 with TRBJ1-5; D gene ambiguous. This CDR3 contains 13 residues. In germline, CDR1 is MNHNS, CDR2 SASEGT. The CDR3 nucleotides are TGTGCCAGCAGTGGAATTACGGATCAGCCCCAGCGTTTT. Translation gives CASSGITDQPQRF.

This clonotype was counted between two and nine times. The chain recombines TRBV7-6 with TRBJ1-1; D is ambiguous. The ends were cut back, 3 bases at V and 0 bases at J, with 14 bases in the middle. The CDR3 covers 16 residues. Germline CDR1 is SGHVS and CDR2 is FNYEAQ. DNA of the CDR3: TGTGCCAGCAGCTTTGGAGGGTTAACCATGAACACTGAAGCTTTCTTT. It yields the protein CASSFGGLTMNTEAFF.